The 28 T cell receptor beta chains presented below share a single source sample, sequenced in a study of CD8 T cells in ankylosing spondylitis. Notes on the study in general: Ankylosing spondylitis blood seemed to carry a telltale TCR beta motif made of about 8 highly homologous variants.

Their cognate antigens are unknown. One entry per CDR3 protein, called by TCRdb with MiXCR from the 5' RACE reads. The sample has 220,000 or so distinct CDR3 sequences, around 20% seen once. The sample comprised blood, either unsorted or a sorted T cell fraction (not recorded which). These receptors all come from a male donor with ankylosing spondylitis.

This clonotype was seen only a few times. This CDR3 reads CASRPGVSYEQYF. As DNA, the CDR3 is TGTGCCAGCAGACCAGGGGTTTCCTACGAGCAGTACTTC. The chain links TRBV27 to TRBJ2-7; a possible D gene is TRBD1 (6 bases). Trimming left V 6 bases short and J 1 base short, with 10 bases between. Germline lookup yields CDR1 MNHEY and CDR2 SMNVEV (reference sequence). The CDR3 has 13 residues.

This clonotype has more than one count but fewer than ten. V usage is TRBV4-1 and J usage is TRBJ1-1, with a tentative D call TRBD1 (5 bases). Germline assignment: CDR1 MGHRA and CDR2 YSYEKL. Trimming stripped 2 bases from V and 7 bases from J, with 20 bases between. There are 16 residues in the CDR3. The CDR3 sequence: CASSQPEGFASNEAFF. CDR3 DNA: TGCGCCAGCAGCCAACCCGAGGGGTTTGCATCGAATGAAGCTTTCTTT.

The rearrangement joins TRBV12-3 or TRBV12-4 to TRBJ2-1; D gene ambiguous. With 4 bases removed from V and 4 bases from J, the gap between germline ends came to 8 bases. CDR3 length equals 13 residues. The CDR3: CASSSLGYNEQFF. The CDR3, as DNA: TGTGCCAGCAGTTCTCTCGGGTACAATGAGCAGTTCTTC.

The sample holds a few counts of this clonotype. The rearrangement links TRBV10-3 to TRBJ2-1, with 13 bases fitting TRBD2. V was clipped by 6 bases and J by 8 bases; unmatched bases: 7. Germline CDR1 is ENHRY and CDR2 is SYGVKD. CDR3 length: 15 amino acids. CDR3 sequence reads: CAIRGGTSGIDEQFF. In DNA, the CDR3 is TGTGCCATCAGAGGCGGGACTAGCGGGATTGATGAGCAGTTCTTC.

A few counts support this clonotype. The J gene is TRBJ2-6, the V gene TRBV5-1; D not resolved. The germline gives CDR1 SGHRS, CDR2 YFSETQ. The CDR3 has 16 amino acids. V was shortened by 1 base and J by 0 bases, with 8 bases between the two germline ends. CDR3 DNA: TGCGCCAGCAGCTTGTACGGTAGCTCTGGGGCCAACGTCCTGACTTTC. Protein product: CASSLYGSSGANVLTF. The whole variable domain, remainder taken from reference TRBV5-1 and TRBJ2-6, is KAGVTQTPRYLIKTRGQQVTLSCSPISGHRSVSWYQQTPGQGLQFLFEYFSETQRNKGNFPGRFSGRQFSNSRSEMNVSTLELGDSALYLCASSLYGSSGANVLTFGAGSRLTVL.

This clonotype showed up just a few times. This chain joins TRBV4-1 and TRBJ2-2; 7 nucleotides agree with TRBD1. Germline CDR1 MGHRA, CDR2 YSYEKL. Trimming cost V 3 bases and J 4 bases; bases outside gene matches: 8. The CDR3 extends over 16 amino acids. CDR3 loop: CASSHIAGTATGELFF. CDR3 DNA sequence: TGCGCCAGCAGCCACATCGCCGGGACAGCCACCGGGGAGCTGTTTTTT.

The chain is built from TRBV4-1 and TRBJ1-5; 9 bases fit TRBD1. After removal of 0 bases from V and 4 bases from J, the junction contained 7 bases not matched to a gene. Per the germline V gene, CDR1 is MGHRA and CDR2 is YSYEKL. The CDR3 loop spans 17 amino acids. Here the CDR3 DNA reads TGCGCCAGCAGCCAAGACCGGACCGGGACAGGGAATCAGCCCCAGCATTTT. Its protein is CASSQDRTGTGNQPQHF.

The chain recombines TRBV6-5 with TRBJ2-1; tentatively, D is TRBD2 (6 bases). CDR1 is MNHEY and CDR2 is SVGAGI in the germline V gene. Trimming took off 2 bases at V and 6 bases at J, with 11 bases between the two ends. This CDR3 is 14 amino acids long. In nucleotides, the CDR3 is TGTGCCAGCAGTTACGGCGGGGAGGCCAATGAGCAGTTCTTC. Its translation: CASSYGGEANEQFF.

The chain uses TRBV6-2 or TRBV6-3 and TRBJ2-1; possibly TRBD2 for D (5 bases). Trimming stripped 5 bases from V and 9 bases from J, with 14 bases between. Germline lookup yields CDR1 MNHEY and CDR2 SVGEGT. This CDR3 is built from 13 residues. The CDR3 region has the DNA TGTGCCAGCAGTCCCCTTCTAGCAAGTGAGCAGTTCTTC. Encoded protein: CASSPLLASEQFF.

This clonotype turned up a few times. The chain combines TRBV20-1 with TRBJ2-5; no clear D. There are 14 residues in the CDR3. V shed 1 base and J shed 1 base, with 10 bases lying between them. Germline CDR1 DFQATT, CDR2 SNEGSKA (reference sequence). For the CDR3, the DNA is TGCAGTGCTAGAGTCTGGGCGGCCCAAGAGACCCAGTACTTC. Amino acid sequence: CSARVWAAQETQYF.

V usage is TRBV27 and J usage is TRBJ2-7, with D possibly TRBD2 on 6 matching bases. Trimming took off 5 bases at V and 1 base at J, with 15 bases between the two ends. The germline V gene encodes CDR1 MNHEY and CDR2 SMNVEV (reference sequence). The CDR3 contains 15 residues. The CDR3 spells CASSGLFTYSYEQYF. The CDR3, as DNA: TGTGCCAGCAGTGGACTATTTACTTATTCCTACGAGCAGTACTTC.

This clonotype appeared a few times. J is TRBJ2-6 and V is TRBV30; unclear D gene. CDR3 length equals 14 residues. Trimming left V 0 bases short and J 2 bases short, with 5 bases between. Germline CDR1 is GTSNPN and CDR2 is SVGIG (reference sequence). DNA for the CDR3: TGTGCCTGGAGTGTTGGGACTGGGGCCAACGTCCTGACTTTC. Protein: CAWSVGTGANVLTF.

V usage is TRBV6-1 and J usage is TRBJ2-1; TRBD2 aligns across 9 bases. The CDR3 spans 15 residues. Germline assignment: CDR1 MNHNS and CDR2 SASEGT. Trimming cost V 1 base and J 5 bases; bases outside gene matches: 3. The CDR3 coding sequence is TGTGCCAGCAGTGAAGGACTAGCGGTCAACAATGAGCAGTTCTTC. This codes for CASSEGLAVNNEQFF.

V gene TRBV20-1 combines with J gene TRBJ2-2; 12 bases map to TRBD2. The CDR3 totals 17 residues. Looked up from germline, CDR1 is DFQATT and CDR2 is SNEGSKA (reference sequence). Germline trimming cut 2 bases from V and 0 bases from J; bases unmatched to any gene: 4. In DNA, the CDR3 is TGCAGTGCTAGACAATGGACTAGCGGGACGAACACCGGGGAGCTGTTTTTT. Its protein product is CSARQWTSGTNTGELFF.

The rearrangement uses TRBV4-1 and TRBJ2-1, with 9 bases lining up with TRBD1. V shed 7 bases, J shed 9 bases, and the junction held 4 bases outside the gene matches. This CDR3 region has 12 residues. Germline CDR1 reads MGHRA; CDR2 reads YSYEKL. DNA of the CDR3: TGCGCCAGCACTGGACAGGGGCCTGAGCAGTTCTTC. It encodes CASTGQGPEQFF.

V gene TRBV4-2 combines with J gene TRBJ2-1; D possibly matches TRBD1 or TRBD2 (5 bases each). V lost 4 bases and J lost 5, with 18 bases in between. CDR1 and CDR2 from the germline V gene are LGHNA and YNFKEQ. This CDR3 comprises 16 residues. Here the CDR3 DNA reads TGTGCCAGCAGCCCCGAGTCTCCGGGACCTAACAATGAGCAGTTCTTC. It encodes CASSPESPGPNNEQFF.

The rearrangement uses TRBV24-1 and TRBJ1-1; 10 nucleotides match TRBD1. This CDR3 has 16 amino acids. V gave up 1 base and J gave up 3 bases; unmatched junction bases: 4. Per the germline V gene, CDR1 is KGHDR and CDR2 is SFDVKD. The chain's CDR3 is CATSDLRQGADTEAFF. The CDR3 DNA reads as TGTGCCACCAGTGATTTAAGACAGGGGGCGGACACTGAAGCTTTCTTT.

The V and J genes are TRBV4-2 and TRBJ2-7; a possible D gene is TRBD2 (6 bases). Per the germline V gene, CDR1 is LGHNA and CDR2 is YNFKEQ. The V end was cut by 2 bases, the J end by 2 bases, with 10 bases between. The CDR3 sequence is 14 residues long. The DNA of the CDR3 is TGTGCCAGCAGCCAATCCTGGGGGGCCTACGAGCAGTACTTC. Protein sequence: CASSQSWGAYEQYF.

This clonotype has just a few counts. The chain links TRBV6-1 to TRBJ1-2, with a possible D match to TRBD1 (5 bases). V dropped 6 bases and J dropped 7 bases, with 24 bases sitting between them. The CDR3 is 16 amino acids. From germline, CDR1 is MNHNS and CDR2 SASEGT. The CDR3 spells CASSADSQYTYGGYTF. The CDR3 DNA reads TGTGCCAGCAGCGCCGACAGCCAGTATACCTATGGTGGCTACACCTTC.

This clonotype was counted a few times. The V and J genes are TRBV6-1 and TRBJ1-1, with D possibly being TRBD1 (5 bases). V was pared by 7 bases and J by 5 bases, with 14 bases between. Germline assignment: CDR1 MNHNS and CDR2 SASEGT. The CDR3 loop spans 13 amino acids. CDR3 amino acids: CASTEGWGTEAFF. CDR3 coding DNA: TGTGCCAGCACGGAGGGCTGGGGGACTGAAGCTTTCTTT.

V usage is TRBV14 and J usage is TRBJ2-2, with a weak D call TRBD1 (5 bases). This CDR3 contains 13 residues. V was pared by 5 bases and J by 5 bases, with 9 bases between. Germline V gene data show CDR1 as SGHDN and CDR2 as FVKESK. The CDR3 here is CASSGQVTGELFF. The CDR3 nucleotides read TGTGCCAGCAGCGGACAAGTAACCGGGGAGCTGTTTTTT. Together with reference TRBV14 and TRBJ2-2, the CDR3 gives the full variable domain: EAGVTQFPSHSVIEKGQTVTLRCDPISGHDNLYWYRRVMGKEIKFLLHFVKESKQDESGMPNNRFLAERTGGTYSTLKVQPAELEDSGVYFCASSGQVTGELFFGEGSRLTVL.

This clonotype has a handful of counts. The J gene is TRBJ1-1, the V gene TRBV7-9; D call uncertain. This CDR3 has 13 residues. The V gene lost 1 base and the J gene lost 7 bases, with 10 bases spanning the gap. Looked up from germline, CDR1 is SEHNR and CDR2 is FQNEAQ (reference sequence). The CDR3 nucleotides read TGTGCCAGCAGCTTAGATGCGGGATTTGAAGCTTTCTTT. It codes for CASSLDAGFEAFF.

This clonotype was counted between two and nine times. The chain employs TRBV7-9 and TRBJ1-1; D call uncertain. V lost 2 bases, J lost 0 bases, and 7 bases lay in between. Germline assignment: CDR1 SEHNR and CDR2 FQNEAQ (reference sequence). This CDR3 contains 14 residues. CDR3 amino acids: CASSLYDMNTEAFF. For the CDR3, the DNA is TGTGCCAGCAGCTTATATGACATGAACACTGAAGCTTTCTTT.

CDR3 coding DNA: TGTGCCAGCAGTTTAGATCTTGACAGACACAACTCTGGGGCCAACGTCCTGACTTTC. Translated, it gives CASSLDLDRHNSGANVLTF. The rearrangement joins TRBV12-3 or TRBV12-4 to TRBJ2-6; perhaps TRBD1 as D (5 bases). V was trimmed by 1 base and J by 0 bases, leaving 16 bases between them. This CDR3 is 19 amino acids long.

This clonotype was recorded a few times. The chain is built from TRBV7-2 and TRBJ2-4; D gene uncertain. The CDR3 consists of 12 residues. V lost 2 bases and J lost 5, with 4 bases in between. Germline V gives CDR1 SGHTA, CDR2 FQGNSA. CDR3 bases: TGTGCCAGCAGCTTACAGGAAAACATTCAGTACTTC. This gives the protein CASSLQENIQYF.

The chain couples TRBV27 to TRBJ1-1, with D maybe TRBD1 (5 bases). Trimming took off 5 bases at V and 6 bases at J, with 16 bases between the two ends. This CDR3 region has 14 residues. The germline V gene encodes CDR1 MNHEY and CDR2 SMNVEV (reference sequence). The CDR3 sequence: CASSPLGEVAEAFF. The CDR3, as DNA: TGTGCCAGCAGTCCCTTGGGGGAAGTGGCTGAAGCTTTCTTT.

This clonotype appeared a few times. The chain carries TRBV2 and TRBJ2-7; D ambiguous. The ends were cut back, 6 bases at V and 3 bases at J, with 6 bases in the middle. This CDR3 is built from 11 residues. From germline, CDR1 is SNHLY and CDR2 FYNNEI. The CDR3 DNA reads TGTGCCAGCAGGGACGGCTACGAGCAGTACTTC. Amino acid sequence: CASRDGYEQYF.

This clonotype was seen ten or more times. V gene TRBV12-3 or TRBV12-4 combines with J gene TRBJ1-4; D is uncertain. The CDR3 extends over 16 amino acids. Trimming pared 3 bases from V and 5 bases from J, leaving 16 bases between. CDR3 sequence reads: CASSLTFRVLNEKLFF. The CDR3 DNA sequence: TGTGCCAGCAGTTTGACCTTCCGGGTCCTAAATGAAAAACTGTTTTTT.